Described below is a single TCR beta chain sequence and its context. What it binds is unknown. A much bigger clone sits one base away, suggesting this may be a read error. Per the germline V gene, CDR1 is MNHNY and CDR2 is SVGAGI (reference sequence). The CDR3 covers 15 residues. A modified ARM-PCR protocol with three rounds of nested PCR amplified TCRbeta. One entry per CDR3 protein results from TCRdb running MiXCR on the multiplex PCR reads. Altogether 77,000 or so distinct CDR3 sequences are present, around 76% being singletons, with the ten largest covering around two fifths. The sample belongs to a study of tumor and adjacent non-tumor tissue in lung cancer. The overall study: The patients, roughly 9 men and about 5 women, were about 31 to 80 with stage I to III disease.

Study findings and constraints: Tumor repertoires had a smaller top 100 clone share than normal lung.

RNA was extracted from bulk tissue without any cell sorting. This non-tumor lung sample came from over 3 cm beyond the tumor edge. The chain employs TRBV6-6 and TRBJ1-1; possible D gene TRBD1, 5 bases. The clonotype originates from a man between 65 and 80 years old with non-small cell lung cancer. Sequences were obtained from distant non-tumor lung tissue. The CDR3 region has the DNA TGTACCAGCAGTTACGTCCGGGGCCTGAACACTGAAGCTTTCTTT. Translating it yields CTSSYVRGLNTEAFF.